This T cell receptor beta chain was identified during a study of blood T cell repertoires in COVID-19. Turning to the study itself: Researchers got acute and convalescent COVID-19 samples from the United States, Italy and Spain.

Clones were sequenced by immunoSEQ multiplex PCR, and TCRdb holds only the in-frame ones, with some missing. The sample has about 480,000 clones; more than 85% are singletons. Resolution of symptoms, clearance, or two negative PCRs was present in recovered Cohort 3 donors. The CDR3 covers 11 residues. V lost 3 bases, J lost 9 bases, and 6 bases lay in between. V is TRBV12-3 or TRBV12-4 and J is TRBJ1-5; D may be TRBD1 (5 bases). The source is a woman aged 55-70 years who had recovered from COVID-19. The source material was PBMCs or T cells enriched from blood (not recorded which). The CDR3 DNA sequence: TGTGCCAGCAGTTTCGGGGGGCCCCAGCATTTT. Translating gives CASSFGGPQHF.